This T cell receptor (beta chain) was observed in a study of monozygotic twins with inflammatory bowel disease. The CDR3 runs 14 residues. Looked up from germline, CDR1 is DFQATT and CDR2 is SNEGSKA (reference sequence). TCRdb reprocessed the 5' RACE reads; each CDR3 protein has one entry and no DNA is given. This table holds under 150,000 distinct CDR3 sequences. This clonotype originated in a human donor with ulcerative colitis or Crohn's disease, or a healthy co-twin of an affected twin (not recorded which). The rearrangement links TRBV20-1 to TRBJ1-5; TCRdb gives TRBD1 as the D gene, but with no DNA this cannot be confirmed. Source material: blood. CDR3 sequence reads: CSARPTDRERPQHF.